The entry that follows covers one TCR beta chain sequence. The antigen is unknown. This entry comes from a study of shared clonotypes between healthy human individuals. It was CD45RO-negative cells, positively selected for CCR7, that made up naive CD8 cells, with terminally differentiated effector memory CD45RA+ cells excluded. Study-wide findings and caveats: Naive subsets typically showed greater estimated richness than memory subsets. Genetic and exposure-history diversity was limited by the small donor number.

The CDR3 is made up of 15 amino acids. Per the germline V gene, CDR1 is SGDLS and CDR2 is YYNGEE. V was cut by 3 bases and J by 1 base, with 13 bases left in between. Each subset's genomic DNA was shared equally among a number of immunoSEQ plates. Only in-frame clones appear in the TCRdb table, and some are missing; sequencing was by immunoSEQ multiplex PCR. The repertoire holds over 2,000,000 clones, with roughly 95% as singletons. The sequencing input was naive CD8+ T cells from PBMCs. The chain recombines TRBV9 with TRBJ2-5; D remains ambiguous. The sequence was obtained from a man aged 18 to 29 in good health. Some clones in this sample may be carry-over from other donors' samples. The CDR3 DNA reads TGTGCCAGCAGCGCATACTCAAGGGCCCAAGAGACCCAGTACTTC. Amino acid sequence: CASSAYSRAQETQYF.